Listed below are T cell receptor beta chains from one sample, sequenced in a study of B cell selection in AIRE deficiency. Only in-frame clones appear in the TCRdb table, and some are missing; sequencing was by immunoSEQ multiplex PCR. The sample contains fewer than 30,000 clones, around 97% of which appear only once. Specimen: conventional CD4+ T cells sorted from PBMCs. The receptor set was obtained from a human donor with AIRE deficiency. CDR3s include the opening cysteine and the closing phenylalanine or tryptophan. A D gene is named only where the DNA matches it firmly. Not every row has a clone size; where given, it reads once, few, many or a size class.

TRBV19	NA	TRBJ2-1	NA	CASSPQQGRRGEQFF	TGTGCCAGTAGTCCCCAACAGGGCCGACGGGGTGAGCAGTTCTTC
TRBV19	NA	TRBJ1-3	once	CASSIGVSDFNSGNTIYF	TGTGCCAGTAGTATCGGGGTCTCCGACTTCAATTCTGGAAACACCATATATTTT
TRBV4-1	NA	TRBJ1-4	NA	CASSQRILGGSNEKLFF	TGCGCCAGCAGCCAGAGAATCCTAGGGGGGTCTAATGAAAAACTGTTTTTT
TRBV4-2	NA	TRBJ2-5	NA	CASSQDPRQETQYF	TGTGCCAGCAGCCAAGATCCCAGACAAGAGACCCAGTACTTC
TRBV11-1	NA	TRBJ2-6	NA	CASSVRTGANVLTF	TGTGCCAGCAGCGTAAGGACAGGGGCCAACGTCCTGACTTTC
TRBV11-1	NA	TRBJ1-1	NA	CASSPRMNTEAFF	TGTGCCAGCAGCCCGCGCATGAACACTGAAGCTTTCTTT
TRBV7-2	NA	TRBJ2-7	NA	CASSLSGRVGEQYF	TGTGCCAGCAGCTTGAGCGGTCGAGTAGGGGAGCAGTACTTC
TRBV5-5	NA	TRBJ2-2	few	CASNYGRANTGELFF	TGTGCCAGCAATTACGGGCGCGCGAACACCGGGGAGCTGTTTTTT
TRBV29-1	NA	TRBJ2-3	NA	CSVETTDTQYF	TGCAGCGTTGAAACCACGGATACGCAGTATTTT
TRBV6-1	NA	TRBJ2-5	NA	CASSEPVWGAETQYF	TGTGCCAGCAGTGAGCCCGTGTGGGGAGCAGAGACCCAGTACTTC
TRBV28	NA	TRBJ2-5	NA	CASSLQETQYF	TGTGCCAGCAGTTTACAGGAGACCCAGTACTTC
TRBV5-1	NA	TRBJ1-2	once	CASSLESGSMVLYGYTF	TGCGCCAGCAGCTTGGAGTCAGGGTCAATGGTTTTATATGGCTACACCTTC
TRBV27	TRBD1	TRBJ2-3	NA	CASRDRQGLTDTQYF	TGTGCCAGCCGCGACAGACAGGGGCTCACAGATACGCAGTATTTT
TRBV19	TRBD1	TRBJ1-5	NA	CASRHDRQGARANQPQHF	TGTGCCAGTAGACACGATCGACAGGGGGCAAGGGCCAATCAGCCCCAGCATTTT
TRBV14	TRBD2	TRBJ2-7	NA	CASSQDRRLAGGNWAYEQYF	TGTGCCAGCAGCCAAGATAGGAGACTAGCGGGGGGAAATTGGGCCTACGAGCAGTACTTC
TRBV6-6	TRBD1	TRBJ1-4	NA	CASRPQGDNEKLFF	TGTGCCAGCAGACCCCAGGGGGATAATGAAAAACTGTTTTTT
TRBV6-5	NA	TRBJ1-1	NA	CASSRSRWGEAFF	TGTGCCAGCAGCCGCAGCCGATGGGGTGAAGCTTTCTTT
TRBV29-1	NA	TRBJ2-3	NA	CSVASKRWSTDTQYF	TGCAGCGTTGCGTCCAAACGGTGGAGCACAGATACGCAGTATTTT
TRBV19	NA	TRBJ2-7	NA	CASSSPKYPYEQYF	TGTGCCAGTAGTAGCCCCAAGTACCCCTACGAGCAGTACTTC
TRBV20-1	NA	TRBJ1-2	NA	CSARAGYGYTF	TGCAGTGCTAGAGCAGGGTACGGCTACACCTTC
TRBV30	NA	TRBJ1-1	NA	CAWNKGTYTEAFF	TGTGCCTGGAATAAGGGGACTTACACTGAAGCTTTCTTT
TRBV28	TRBD1	TRBJ2-7	NA	CASLRQGGGHEQYF	TGTGCCAGCCTTAGGCAAGGGGGCGGCCACGAGCAGTACTTC
TRBV4-3	NA	TRBJ2-1	NA	CASSQERLKYNEQFF	TGCGCCAGCAGCCAAGAACGACTTAAATACAATGAGCAGTTCTTC
TRBV15	NA	TRBJ1-1	NA	CATSRDAGSEAFF	TGTGCCACCAGCAGAGATGCAGGGTCGGAAGCTTTCTTT
TRBV6-5	TRBD2	TRBJ2-1	once	CASTLLAGVSEQFF	TGTGCCAGCACCTTACTAGCGGGAGTGAGCGAGCAGTTCTTC
TRBV28	TRBD1	TRBJ1-5	NA	CASSSAGGGNQPQHF	TGTGCCAGCAGTTCCGCAGGGGGTGGTAATCAGCCCCAGCATTTT
TRBV6-4	TRBD1	TRBJ2-2	NA	CASRGQGSTGELFF	TGTGCCAGCCGCGGACAGGGTTCAACCGGGGAGCTGTTTTTT
TRBV27	NA	TRBJ2-1	NA	CASTGISSYNEQFF	TGTGCCAGCACAGGAATAAGCTCCTACAATGAGCAGTTCTTC
TRBV5-1	TRBD1	TRBJ2-3	NA	CASSPGGGTDTQYF	TGCGCCAGCAGCCCAGGGGGCGGCACAGATACGCAGTATTTT
TRBV7-9	TRBD1	TRBJ2-5	NA	CASSKGDREYQETQYF	TGTGCCAGCAGCAAAGGGGACAGGGAGTACCAAGAGACCCAGTACTTC
TRBV9	TRBD2	TRBJ2-1	NA	CASSAGTTLYNEQFF	TGTGCCAGCAGCGCCGGGACTACTTTATACAATGAGCAGTTCTTC
TRBV19	NA	TRBJ1-6	NA	CASSYRSQVSPLHF	TGTGCCAGTAGTTACCGGTCTCAAGTTTCACCCCTCCACTTT
TRBV28	NA	TRBJ1-3	NA	CASSLRSGNTIYF	TGTGCCAGCAGTTTACGGTCTGGAAACACCATATATTTT
TRBV19	NA	TRBJ2-3	once	CASSTGRDFVTDTQYF	TGTGCCAGTAGTACGGGACGGGACTTCGTCACAGATACGCAGTATTTT
TRBV27	TRBD2	TRBJ2-1	NA	CASSLGLAGGYSYNEQFF	TGTGCCAGCAGTTTAGGTCTAGCGGGCGGATACTCCTACAATGAGCAGTTCTTC
TRBV27	TRBD2	TRBJ2-7	NA	CASSSTPGLATYEQYF	TGTGCCAGCAGTTCCACCCCGGGACTAGCCACCTACGAGCAGTACTTC
TRBV12-5	NA	TRBJ2-1	NA	CASGYDGAYNEQFF	TGTGCTAGTGGTTACGACGGTGCCTACAATGAGCAGTTCTTC
TRBV7-2	TRBD1	TRBJ2-7	once	CASSLTGASYEQYF	TGTGCCAGCAGCTTAACAGGGGCCTCCTACGAGCAGTACTTC
TRBV6-5	NA	TRBJ2-2	NA	CASRGADTNTGELFF	TGTGCCAGCAGAGGAGCTGACACGAACACCGGGGAGCTGTTTTTT
TRBV7-7	TRBD2	TRBJ2-2	NA	CASSLAGGPAGELFF	TGTGCCAGCAGCTTAGCGGGAGGGCCTGCCGGGGAGCTGTTTTTT
TRBV19	NA	TRBJ2-7	NA	CASSIDRVGGQGRYEQYF	TGTGCCAGTAGTATAGATCGGGTTGGAGGCCAGGGGCGTTACGAGCAGTACTTC
TRBV7-3	NA	TRBJ2-7	NA	CASSPTDGGEQYF	TGTGCCAGCAGCCCTACTGATGGCGGTGAGCAGTACTTC
TRBV6-6	NA	TRBJ1-4	NA	CASSYLGQSEKLFF	TGTGCCAGCAGTTACCTAGGACAGTCTGAAAAACTGTTTTTT
TRBV5-1	NA	TRBJ2-4	NA	CASSLRTGQLAKNIQYF	TGCGCCAGCAGCCTACGTACAGGGCAGTTAGCCAAAAACATTCAGTACTTC
TRBV19	NA	TRBJ2-7	NA	CASRLGGATYEQYF	TGTGCCAGTAGGCTTGGCGGAGCTACCTACGAGCAGTACTTC
TRBV7-8	NA	TRBJ2-1	NA	CASSLPNSLSYNEQFF	TGTGCCAGCAGCCTCCCTAACTCCCTCTCCTACAATGAGCAGTTCTTC
TRBV30	TRBD2	TRBJ2-7	once	CAWSRTSFYEQYF	TGTGCCTGGAGTAGGACTAGTTTCTACGAGCAGTACTTC
TRBV9	TRBD2	TRBJ2-3	once	CASSVGRAGGATDTQYF	TGTGCCAGCAGCGTAGGCCGAGCGGGAGGTGCCACAGATACGCAGTATTTT
TRBV5-5	TRBD1	TRBJ2-7	NA	CASSAETGGSYEQYF	TGTGCCAGCAGCGCAGAGACAGGGGGTTCCTACGAGCAGTACTTC
TRBV7-2	TRBD2	TRBJ2-2	NA	CASSLALAGSGELFF	TGTGCCAGCAGCTTAGCTCTAGCGGGATCCGGGGAGCTGTTTTTT
TRBV5-4	NA	TRBJ1-1	once	CASRPVGNTEAFF	TGTGCCAGCAGACCAGTAGGGAACACTGAAGCTTTCTTT
TRBV19	NA	TRBJ1-2	NA	CATLGPEGNNYGYTF	TGTGCCACCTTAGGTCCGGAGGGTAATAACTATGGCTACACCTTC
TRBV28	TRBD2	TRBJ2-7	NA	CASRSYRDYGEQYF	TGTGCCAGCAGGTCCTACCGGGACTACGGGGAGCAGTACTTC
TRBV10-3	NA	TRBJ1-1	NA	CAIGRSGDITEAFF	TGTGCCATCGGACGATCAGGGGACATCACTGAAGCTTTCTTT
TRBV4-1	NA	TRBJ2-6	NA	CASSRGSRISGANVLTF	TGCGCCAGCAGCCGGGGCAGCAGGATCTCTGGGGCCAACGTCCTGACTTTC